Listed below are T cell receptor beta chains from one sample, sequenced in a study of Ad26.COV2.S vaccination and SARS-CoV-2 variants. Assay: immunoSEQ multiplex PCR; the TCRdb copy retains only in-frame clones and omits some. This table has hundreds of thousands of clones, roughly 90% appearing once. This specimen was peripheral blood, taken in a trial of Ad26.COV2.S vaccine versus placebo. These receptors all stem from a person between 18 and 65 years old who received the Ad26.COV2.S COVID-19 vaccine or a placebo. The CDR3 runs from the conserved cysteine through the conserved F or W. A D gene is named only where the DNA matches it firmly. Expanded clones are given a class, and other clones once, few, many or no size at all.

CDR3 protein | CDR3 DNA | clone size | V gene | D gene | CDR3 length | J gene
CAWETEPIYNEQFF | TGTGCCTGGGAGACCGAGCCGATTTACAATGAGCAGTTCTTC | . | TRBV30 | . | 14 | TRBJ2-1
CASSTQGGAGNTIYF | TGTGCCAGTAGTACTCAGGGAGGCGCTGGAAACACCATATATTTT | . | TRBV19 | . | 15 | TRBJ1-3
CASSVVGGQGREQFF | TGTGCCAGCAGCGTAGTGGGAGGGCAGGGGAGGGAGCAGTTCTTC | . | TRBV9 | . | 15 | TRBJ2-1
CASSPGLAGDIEQFF | TGTGCCAGCTCACCAGGACTAGCGGGAGATATTGAGCAGTTCTTC | . | TRBV18 | TRBD2 | 15 | TRBJ2-1
CASSLANVLTF | TGTGCCAGCAGCCTGGCCAACGTCCTGACTTTC | . | TRBV12-3/TRBV12-4 | . | 11 | TRBJ2-6
CSVEDNEKLFF | TGCAGCGTTGAGGACAATGAAAAACTGTTTTTT | . | TRBV29-1 | . | 11 | TRBJ1-4
CASRPLGDSGANVLTF | TGTGCCAGCAGACCTCTCGGTGACTCTGGGGCCAACGTCCTGACTTTC | . | TRBV6-2/TRBV6-3 | . | 16 | TRBJ2-6
CASSYSHSGNPSTQYF | TGTGCCAGCAGTTACTCCCATAGCGGGAACCCCAGTACGCAGTATTTT | . | TRBV6-5 | TRBD2 | 16 | TRBJ2-3
CASSQTRGLTNEKLFF | TGTGCCAGCAGTCAGACCAGGGGGCTAACTAATGAAAAACTGTTTTTT | . | TRBV27 | TRBD1 | 16 | TRBJ1-4
CASSSVGGAWNSPLHF | TGTGCCAGCAGCTCCGTAGGGGGGGCTTGGAATTCACCCCTCCACTTT | few | TRBV11-2 | . | 16 | TRBJ1-6
CASSSGLAVGLQETQYF | TGTGCCAGCAGCTCGGGACTAGCGGTGGGCCTTCAAGAGACCCAGTACTTC | . | TRBV5-8 | TRBD2 | 17 | TRBJ2-5
CASSLGSGNYYNEQFF | TGTGCCAGCAGCTTAGGTAGCGGAAACTACTACAATGAGCAGTTCTTC | . | TRBV11-2 | . | 16 | TRBJ2-1
CASSLLEGTGVSPLHF | TGTGCCAGCAGCCTCCTCGAAGGGACAGGGGTTTCACCCCTCCACTTT | . | TRBV7-6 | TRBD1 | 16 | TRBJ1-6
CASSLGQAPSTDTQYF | TGTGCCAGCAGCCTCGGACAGGCACCTAGCACAGATACGCAGTATTTT | . | TRBV7-2 | TRBD1 | 16 | TRBJ2-3
CASSDPVSGYEQYF | TGCGCCAGCAGTGACCCTGTTTCAGGCTACGAGCAGTACTTC | few | TRBV10-1 | . | 14 | TRBJ2-7
CASREPGLHYEQYF | TGTGCCAGCAGGGAACCGGGACTACACTACGAGCAGTACTTC | few | TRBV7-8 | TRBD2 | 14 | TRBJ2-7
CASSSTDRGPYEQYF | TGTGCCAGTAGTTCCACGGACAGGGGGCCCTACGAGCAGTACTTC | . | TRBV19 | TRBD1 | 15 | TRBJ2-7
CASSYGGSGGADTQYF | TGTGCCAGCAGTTACGGGGGGAGCGGGGGGGCAGATACGCAGTATTTT | . | TRBV6-5 | TRBD2 | 16 | TRBJ2-3
CASLGAGGGYGYTF | TGTGCCAGCCTCGGGGCAGGGGGCGGATATGGCTACACCTTC | . | TRBV27 | TRBD1 | 14 | TRBJ1-2
CASSLAGPYNEQFF | TGTGCCAGCAGCTTGGCGGGTCCCTACAATGAGCAGTTCTTC | . | TRBV7-7 | . | 14 | TRBJ2-1
CSASYGGYEQFF | TGCAGTGCTAGTTACGGAGGGTATGAGCAGTTCTTC | . | TRBV20-1 | . | 12 | TRBJ2-1
CASRLSPVEQYF | TGTGCAAGTCGCTTATCCCCCGTCGAGCAGTACTTC | . | TRBV12-2 | . | 12 | TRBJ2-7
CASSLRLAGRRDTQYF | TGTGCCAGTAGTCTCCGACTAGCGGGGAGGAGAGATACGCAGTATTTT | . | TRBV19 | TRBD2 | 16 | TRBJ2-3
CASSYAGQVYTEAFF | TGTGCCAGCAGTTACGCGGGACAGGTCTACACTGAAGCTTTCTTT | once | TRBV6-5 | TRBD1 | 15 | TRBJ1-1
CASSLIGTLNQPQHF | TGTGCCAGCAGTTTGATCGGGACACTCAATCAGCCCCAGCATTTT | . | TRBV6-2/TRBV6-3 | . | 15 | TRBJ1-5
CASTTGPQPQHF | TGTGCCAGCACGACAGGTCCTCAGCCCCAGCATTTT | . | TRBV12-3/TRBV12-4 | . | 12 | TRBJ1-5
CASSSRTGGMPGELFF | TGTGCCAGCAGCAGCCGGACAGGGGGCATGCCCGGGGAGCTGTTTTTT | . | TRBV5-6 | TRBD1 | 16 | TRBJ2-2
CASSVAFEGRNTGELFF | TGTGCCAGCAGCGTAGCTTTTGAGGGGCGGAACACCGGGGAGCTGTTTTTT | . | TRBV9 | . | 17 | TRBJ2-2
CASSLGGLVQPQHF | TGTGCCAGCAGCTTAGGGGGCTTGGTTCAGCCCCAGCATTTT | . | TRBV7-8 | . | 14 | TRBJ1-5
CASSLGLRISSYEQYF | TGTGCCAGCAGCTTGGGGCTGAGGATTAGCTCCTACGAGCAGTACTTC | . | TRBV5-6 | . | 16 | TRBJ2-7
CASSDQGTANYGYTF | TGTGCCAGCAGTGACCAGGGGACTGCTAACTATGGCTACACCTTC | . | TRBV6-4 | . | 15 | TRBJ1-2
CASNNRGLGGEKLFF | TGCGCCAGCAACAACAGGGGGCTCGGTGGTGAAAAACTGTTTTTT | . | TRBV5-1 | TRBD1 | 15 | TRBJ1-4
CASSPGQGAGDTQYF | TGTGCCAGCAGCCCGGGACAGGGGGCAGGAGATACGCAGTATTTT | . | TRBV7-2 | TRBD1 | 15 | TRBJ2-3
CASSWGEGIQETQYF | TGTGCCAGCAGCTGGGGAGAGGGTATCCAAGAGACCCAGTACTTC | . | TRBV7-9 | . | 15 | TRBJ2-5
CASNAGQETQYF | TGCGCCAGCAACGCAGGACAAGAGACCCAGTACTTC | . | TRBV5-1 | . | 12 | TRBJ2-5
CASSLGQGNEKLFF | TGCGCCAGCAGCTTGGGACAGGGAAATGAAAAACTGTTTTTT | few | TRBV5-1 | TRBD1 | 14 | TRBJ1-4
CASSLAGGPPHNEQFF | TGTGCCAGCAGCCTAGCGGGGGGGCCCCCACACAATGAGCAGTTCTTC | . | TRBV11-2 | TRBD2 | 16 | TRBJ2-1
CSASLHYEQYF | TGCAGTGCTAGTCTCCACTACGAGCAGTACTTC | . | TRBV20-1 | . | 11 | TRBJ2-7
CASSPATGGETQYF | TGTGCCAGTAGCCCTGCGACAGGGGGAGAGACCCAGTACTTC | . | TRBV19 | TRBD1 | 14 | TRBJ2-5
CASSWTPGFKETQYF | TGTGCCAGCAGCTGGACCCCGGGGTTCAAAGAGACCCAGTACTTC | . | TRBV7-2 | . | 15 | TRBJ2-5
CASSTRGLVNQPQHF | TGTGCCAGCAGTACCCGGGGGTTGGTCAATCAGCCCCAGCATTTT | . | TRBV27 | . | 15 | TRBJ1-5
CAWSTPRTEAFF | TGTGCCTGGAGTACCCCGCGGACTGAAGCTTTCTTT | . | TRBV30 | . | 12 | TRBJ1-1
CASSYGGEQYF | TGTGCCAGCAGTTACGGTGGTGAGCAGTACTTC | . | TRBV6-5 | . | 11 | TRBJ2-7
CAWRGGLGEQFF | TGTGCCTGGAGGGGGGGCTTGGGTGAGCAGTTCTTC | . | TRBV30 | . | 12 | TRBJ2-1
CASSPSTAPYGYTF | TGTGCCAGCTCACCAAGCACAGCACCCTATGGCTACACCTTC | . | TRBV18 | . | 14 | TRBJ1-2
CATSSLNRGNTEAFF | TGTGCCACCAGCAGCCTAAACCGTGGGAACACTGAAGCTTTCTTT | . | TRBV15 | . | 15 | TRBJ1-1
CASSQTGTSGSYEQYF | TGTGCCAGCAGCCAAACCGGGACTAGCGGATCCTACGAGCAGTACTTC | . | TRBV4-2 | TRBD2 | 16 | TRBJ2-7
CASSKPGRDTEAFF | TGTGCCAGCAGTAAACCCGGGAGAGACACTGAAGCTTTCTTT | . | TRBV6-6 | . | 14 | TRBJ1-1